A selection of T cell receptor beta chains follows, all from one sample in a study of response to subunit inactivated influenza vaccine. From the RT-PCR reads, TCRdb called clonotypes with MiXCR, one entry per CDR3 protein. The sample has about 520,000 distinct CDR3 sequences; less than 7.5% are singletons. The material sequenced was PBMCs from blood, taken 23 months after vaccination. These receptors came from a man aged 45 to 75 who received an inactivated influenza vaccine. CDR3s include the opening cysteine and the closing phenylalanine or tryptophan. A D gene is named only where the DNA matches it firmly. Clone size is not always given. Where it is, it says once, few, many or a class for expanded clones.

v_gene	abundance	d_gene	j_gene	CDR3aa	CDR3nt
TRBV20-1	few	TRBD1	TRBJ2-3	CSVRQGPHIINTQYF	TGCAGTGTAAGACAGGGGCCGCACATCATTAATACGCAGTATTTT
TRBV20-1	many	TRBD1	TRBJ1-1	CTLPGQGFATEAFF	TGCACTTTGCCGGGACAGGGGTTTGCCACTGAAGCTTTCTTT
TRBV4-2	few	NA	TRBJ2-5	CASSQDYLGGLETQYF	TGTGCCAGCAGCCAAGATTACCTGGGGGGTCTGGAGACCCAGTACTTC
TRBV7-2	few	NA	TRBJ1-5	CASSLGAGDPPKPQHF	TGTGCCAGCAGCTTAGGGGCGGGCGACCCTCCGAAGCCCCAGCATTTT
TRBV3-1	few	TRBD1	TRBJ1-1	CASSQGQGFGNTEAFF	TGTGCCAGCAGCCAAGGACAGGGTTTTGGGAACACTGAAGCTTTCTTT
TRBV12-3/TRBV12-4	many	NA	TRBJ2-3	CASSFTDTQYF	TGTGCCAGCAGTTTCACAGATACGCAGTATTTT
TRBV5-1	many	NA	TRBJ1-2	CASSLARDYGYTF	TGCGCCAGCAGCTTGGCTCGGGATTATGGCTACACCTTC
TRBV11-2	many	NA	TRBJ2-7	CASSSLRQRPSYEQYF	TGTGCCAGCAGCTCCCTCAGACAGCGGCCATCCTACGAGCAGTACTTC
TRBV6-5	NA	NA	TRBJ2-1	CASSYLVTNEQFF	TGTGCCAGCAGTTATTTGGTCACCAATGAGCAGTTCTTC
TRBV30	many	TRBD1	TRBJ1-5	CAWNPGQGNQPQHF	TGTGCCTGGAACCCGGGACAGGGCAATCAGCCCCAGCATTTT
TRBV12-3/TRBV12-4	NA	NA	TRBJ2-3	CASSRQPGTDTQYF	TGTGCCAGCAGCCGACAGCCGGGGACAGATACGCAGTATTTT
TRBV25-1	NA	NA	TRBJ1-4	CASSESGQTNEKLFF	TGTGCCAGCAGTGAATCTGGGCAAACTAATGAAAAACTGTTTTTT
TRBV11-2	NA	TRBD2	TRBJ2-1	CASSLEAGLVTNEQFF	TGTGCCAGCAGCTTAGAGGCGGGACTAGTTACCAATGAGCAGTTCTTC
TRBV7-8	few	TRBD2	TRBJ2-1	CASSLNSGSKYNEQFF	TGTGCCAGCAGCCTAAATAGCGGGAGTAAGTACAATGAGCAGTTCTTC
TRBV21-1	many	NA	TRBJ2-7	CASSKAPRCYEQYF	TGTGCCAGCAGCAAGGCCCCGCGGTGCTACGAGCAGTACTTC
TRBV6-2/TRBV6-3	few	TRBD2	TRBJ2-2	CASGRTDTGELFF	TGTGCTAGCGGGAGGACAGACACCGGGGAGCTGTTTTTT
TRBV3-1	NA	NA	TRBJ2-2	CASSQEVPVELFF	TGTGCCAGCAGCCAAGAGGTACCGGTGGAGCTGTTTTTT
TRBV7-9	many	TRBD1	TRBJ1-1	CASSLTTGWTEAFF	TGTGCCAGCAGCTTAACGACAGGGTGGACTGAAGCTTTCTTT
TRBV29-1	NA	TRBD2	TRBJ2-3	CSVVFPLAGSTDTQYF	TGCAGCGTTGTCTTCCCCCTAGCGGGGAGCACAGATACGCAGTATTTT
TRBV29-1	many	NA	TRBJ2-7	CSVVLRHSWEQYF	TGCAGCGTTGTACTGAGACACTCTTGGGAGCAGTACTTC
TRBV7-2	few	TRBD1	TRBJ2-1	CASSVRDSRYNEQFF	TGTGCCAGCAGCGTACGGGACAGTCGCTACAATGAGCAGTTCTTC
TRBV4-2	NA	NA	TRBJ1-5	CASSQESRINQPQHF	TGTGCCAGCAGCCAAGAAAGCCGGATCAATCAGCCCCAGCATTTT
TRBV3-1	few	TRBD2	TRBJ2-7	CASSPALTSGGPPRTYEQYF	TGTGCCAGCAGCCCCGCATTGACTAGCGGGGGGCCCCCACGAACCTACGAGCAGTACTTC
TRBV20-1	NA	TRBD1	TRBJ1-2	CSAARDRGNYGYTF	TGCAGTGCTGCGCGGGACAGGGGAAACTATGGCTACACCTTC
TRBV20-1	NA	TRBD2	TRBJ2-3	CSATRGTSGRVDTQYF	TGCAGTGCTACCCGAGGGACTAGCGGAAGGGTGGATACGCAGTATTTT
TRBV28	few	NA	TRBJ1-2	CASSFPGSNGYTF	TGTGCCAGCAGTTTCCCAGGGTCTAATGGCTACACCTTC
TRBV13	few	NA	TRBJ2-1	CASSQKYLYNEQFF	TGTGCCAGCAGCCAAAAGTATCTATACAATGAGCAGTTCTTC
TRBV13	few	TRBD1	TRBJ2-7	CASSTTGGRLSYEQYF	TGTGCCAGCAGCACTACAGGGGGCCGATTATCCTACGAGCAGTACTTC
TRBV7-6	NA	NA	TRBJ2-7	CASSPEVWVPSEQYF	TGTGCCAGCAGCCCAGAGGTCTGGGTCCCTTCCGAGCAGTACTTC
TRBV7-6	NA	TRBD1	TRBJ2-2	CASSSTGGPGELFF	TGTGCCAGCAGCTCGACAGGGGGACCCGGGGAGCTGTTTTTT
TRBV2	few	NA	TRBJ2-3	CASRGTPGVLNTQYF	TGTGCCAGCAGGGGGACGCCGGGGGTCCTGAATACGCAGTATTTT
TRBV29-1	few	NA	TRBJ2-1	CSVDLGISYNEQFF	TGCAGCGTTGATCTGGGGATCTCCTACAATGAGCAGTTCTTC
TRBV7-2	many	TRBD1	TRBJ2-7	CASSLWDRGYYEQYF	TGTGCCAGCAGCCTTTGGGACAGGGGGTACTACGAGCAGTACTTC
TRBV4-1	few	NA	TRBJ1-2	CASSQGGGVSYGYTF	TGCGCCAGCAGCCAAGGGGGAGGGGTCAGCTATGGCTACACCTTC
TRBV9	few	NA	TRBJ2-2	CASSPWTENTGELFF	TGTGCCAGCAGCCCTTGGACAGAGAACACCGGGGAGCTGTTTTTT
TRBV10-3	many	TRBD1	TRBJ2-7	CAISGTGGAIYEQYF	TGTGCCATCAGTGGGACAGGGGGCGCGATCTACGAGCAGTACTTC
TRBV6-2/TRBV6-3	few	NA	TRBJ2-3	CASSYAGGMTDTQYF	TGTGCCAGCAGTTACGCTGGCGGGATGACAGATACGCAGTATTTT
TRBV6-1	NA	NA	TRBJ2-2	CASSTGNTGELFF	TGTGCCAGCAGTACAGGGAACACCGGGGAGCTGTTTTTT
TRBV5-1	many	NA	TRBJ2-2	CASSEIQGPTGELFF	TGCGCCAGCAGCGAAATTCAGGGGCCGACCGGGGAGCTGTTTTTT
TRBV20-1	NA	NA	TRBJ1-4	CSARDRTNLDEKLFF	TGCAGTGCTAGAGATCGGACAAACTTGGATGAAAAACTGTTTTTT
TRBV20-1	many	TRBD2	TRBJ2-7	CSAAPLTSGRRVYEQYF	TGCAGTGCTGCCCCCCTTACTAGCGGGAGACGGGTCTACGAGCAGTACTTC
TRBV20-1	NA	NA	TRBJ1-2	CSARKAPTDTRINYGYTF	TGCAGTGCTAGAAAGGCCCCGACAGACACCCGAATCAACTATGGCTACACCTTC
TRBV20-1	NA	NA	TRBJ2-5	CSAYIAQETQYF	TGCAGTGCTTATATTGCACAAGAGACCCAGTACTTC
TRBV4-2	NA	NA	TRBJ1-2	CASSQEGREGYTF	TGTGCCAGCAGCCAAGAGGGGAGGGAAGGCTACACCTTC
TRBV7-9	NA	NA	TRBJ1-5	CASSASRAPGQPQHF	TGTGCCAGCAGCGCCAGCCGGGCACCGGGTCAGCCCCAGCATTTT
TRBV7-2	many	NA	TRBJ2-7	CASSSRYSGYEQYF	TGTGCCAGCAGCTCCCGCTATTCAGGGTACGAGCAGTACTTC
TRBV20-1	few	TRBD2	TRBJ2-2	CSARDRERGGLFF	TGCAGTGCTAGAGATCGGGAGCGGGGGGGGCTGTTTTTT
TRBV4-3	many	NA	TRBJ1-6	CASSQDMSGRSPLHF	TGCGCCAGCAGCCAAGATATGTCAGGGCGGTCACCCCTCCACTTT